This T cell receptor (beta chain) came from a study of shared T cell receptors in the human thymus. The table came from immunoSEQ multiplex PCR; TCRdb's copy has only in-frame clones and leaves some out. Among hundreds of thousands of clones listed, around 87% were seen once. V shed 1 base, J shed 7 bases, and the junction held 10 bases outside the gene matches. The germline V gene has CDR1 SNHLY and CDR2 FYNNEI. The CDR3 length is 16 residues. This same sample was also part of a study on human thymus T cells. That study reports: Infants, healthy and Finnish, who were having corrective surgery for congenital heart defects served as donors. Thymus pieces cut out during corrective heart surgery were the tissue that was used. Thymic as well as blood repertoires seemed to favor certain V and J genes unevenly. Related research described thymic repertoires that were highly overlapping among unrelated individuals.

This TCR derives from a boy younger than two with a congenital heart defect. Specimen: thymocytes. The chain recombines TRBV2 with TRBJ2-1; 7 bases fit TRBD1. This CDR3 reads CASSEDRQGNRNEQFF. The CDR3 DNA follows: TGTGCCAGCAGTGAAGACCGACAGGGAAATAGGAATGAGCAGTTCTTC.